The 17 T cell receptor beta chains given below trace back to one sample, sequenced in a study of blood T cells in healthy people across ages. Primed by a sample-barcoded 5' primer and a J-beta primer mix, a second PCR proceeded for 7 to 11 cycles. TCRdb redid the calling of the 5' RACE reads with MiXCR, one entry per CDR3 protein. Among around 1.7 million distinct CDR3 sequences listed, 28% were seen once. Sequencing was done on a sample of blood. The receptor set was obtained from a woman aged 25 to 45 in good health.

The chain combines TRBV6-5 with TRBJ1-2, with D possibly being TRBD1 (5 bases). Trimming shortened V by 0 bases and J by 3 bases, and 14 bases separated the two germline ends. The CDR3 runs to 16 residues. CDR1 is MNHEY and CDR2 is SVGAGI in the germline V gene. The CDR3 spells CASSYSFGGGDYGYTF. In nucleotides, the CDR3 is TGTGCCAGCAGTTACTCGTTCGGGGGAGGGGACTATGGCTACACCTTC.

This clonotype has a count of ten or more. This chain joins TRBV9 and TRBJ2-2; weak D call: TRBD2 (5 bases). Germline CDR1 reads SGDLS; CDR2 reads YYNGEE. The CDR3 length is 13 residues. Trimming pared 4 bases from V and 4 bases from J, leaving 8 bases between. This CDR3 reads CASSPTSTGELFF. DNA of the CDR3: TGTGCCAGCAGCCCAACTAGCACCGGGGAGCTGTTTTTT.

This clonotype was recorded only once. Sequence at one end of the junction differs from germline and may be a read error. The chain uses TRBV4-1 and TRBJ1-5, with a weak D call TRBD1 (5 bases). CDR1 MGHRA and CDR2 YSYEKL come from the germline V gene. There are 16 residues in the CDR3. CDR3 protein: CASGQAQTTDNQPQHF. CDR3 sequence (DNA): TGCGCCAGCGGCCAAGCCCAAACGACAGACAATCAGCCCCAGCATTTT.

As regards this clonotype: Compared with germline, one end of the junction differs, possibly owing to a read error. CDR3: CTSTLSGGQETQYF. CDR3 DNA sequence: TGTACCAGCACCTTAAGTGGGGGTCAAGAGACCCAGTACTTC. The chain employs TRBV9 and TRBJ2-5; the D call may be TRBD1 or TRBD2 (5 bases each). There are 14 residues in the CDR3. The germline gives CDR1 SGDLS, CDR2 YYNGEE.

This clonotype has a count of ten or more. This chain joins TRBV29-1 and TRBJ2-1; 7 bases fit TRBD2. Germline values: CDR1 SQVTM, CDR2 ANQGSEA. V lost 5 bases to trimming and J lost 5 bases; unmatched junction nucleotides: 6. The CDR3 totals 13 residues. The CDR3 bases are TGCAGCGTTCTCGGGAGGCACAACAATGAGCAGTTCTTC. As protein: CSVLGRHNNEQFF.

This clonotype was detected a few times. V gene TRBV18 combines with J gene TRBJ2-1, with 9 bases fitting TRBD1. In germline, CDR1 is KGHSH, CDR2 LQKENI. Trimming cost V 4 bases and J 8 bases; bases outside gene matches: 9. This CDR3 has 15 amino acids. The CDR3 loop is CASSQTQGAGDEQFF. The CDR3, as DNA: TGTGCCAGCTCACAGACACAGGGGGCGGGCGATGAGCAGTTCTTC.

The chain uses TRBV20-1 and TRBJ2-3, with TRBD2 as a possible D gene (7 bases). The CDR3 contains 15 residues. The germline CDR1 and CDR2 sequences are DFQATT and SNEGSKA (reference sequence). With 5 bases removed from V and 2 bases from J, the gap between germline ends came to 17 bases. Written as DNA, the CDR3 is TGCAGTGCTCAGAGGGGGGGGGCCTTCACAGATACGCAGTATTTT. It encodes CSAQRGGAFTDTQYF.

J is TRBJ2-7 and V is TRBV20-1; 7 nucleotides align to TRBD2. CDR1 and CDR2 (germline): DFQATT, SNEGSKA (reference sequence). The ends lost 0 bases at V and 5 bases at J; junction bases unmatched: 4. This CDR3 has 13 residues. The CDR3 region has the DNA TGCAGTGCTAGAGACCTAAGCGGGAACGAGCAGTACTTC. Amino acids: CSARDLSGNEQYF.

This clonotype was seen a few times. The chain employs TRBV7-2 and TRBJ1-5; D might be TRBD1 (6 bases). V lost 1 base to trimming and J lost 2 bases, with 18 bases between them. The CDR3 runs 18 residues. CDR1 and CDR2 (germline): SGHTA, FQGNSA. CDR3 DNA sequence: TGTGCCAGCAGCTTAGTGGGGGGGGGACAAGTGGGCAATCAGCCCCAGCATTTT. Protein: CASSLVGGGQVGNQPQHF.

Comment on this clonotype: Relative to the germline gene, one junction end is altered; a read error may explain this. The V call is TRBV12-3 or TRBV12-4, the J call TRBJ2-1; D is ambiguous. The length of the CDR3 is 16 residues. The CDR3 coding sequence is TGTGCCAACAGTCCTACGAAGGTGAGCTCCTACAATGAGCAGTTCTTC. Its translation is CANSPTKVSSYNEQFF.

This clonotype was observed a handful of times. V is TRBV12-5 and J is TRBJ2-2; possibly TRBD1 for D (7 bases). The CDR3 consists of 10 residues. Germline-derived CDR1 and CDR2 are LGHNT and FRNRAP. The DNA for the CDR3 is TGTGCCAGGGGGGCCGGGGAGCTGTTTTTT. Amino acids: CARGAGELFF.

About this clonotype: A read error may be the cause here, since a much bigger clone is one base away. The chain employs TRBV6-6 and TRBJ2-7; D might be TRBD2 (5 bases). V was clipped by 5 bases and J by 3 bases, with 11 bases between them. Germline-derived CDR1 and CDR2 are MNHNY and SVGAGI (reference sequence). The CDR3 spans 13 residues. CDR3 sequence (DNA): TGTGCCAGCAGTCCTCAGACTATCTACGAGCAGTACTTC. Its protein product is CASSPQTIYEQYF.

Notes on this clonotype: A single base separates this from a much larger clone, so it may be a read error. This sequence joins TRBV7-6 and TRBJ2-1, with D uncertain. The CDR3 totals 14 residues. The germline gives CDR1 SGHVS, CDR2 FNYEAQ. The CDR3, as DNA: TGTGCCGGCAGCCCAGCCCGGGCCCCTTGGGAGCAGTTCTTC. It specifies CAGSPARAPWEQFF.

This clonotype has more than one count but fewer than ten. The chain couples TRBV5-1 to TRBJ1-4, with 8 positions matching TRBD1. Trimming cost V 6 bases and J 3 bases; bases outside gene matches: 4. The CDR3 contains 14 residues. CDR1 SGHRS and CDR2 YFSETQ come from the germline V gene. The CDR3 DNA sequence: TGCGCCAGCACCCGGACAGGGTCTAATGAAAAACTGTTTTTT. This sequence encodes CASTRTGSNEKLFF.

This clonotype was observed a handful of times. The chain is built from TRBV6-5 and TRBJ2-1; perhaps D is TRBD1 or TRBD2 (5 bases each). Trimming stripped 5 bases from V and 5 bases from J, with 13 bases between. CDR1 is MNHEY, CDR2 SVGAGI, per germline. The CDR3 spans 14 residues. CDR3 DNA: TGTGCCAGCAGTAGGGGTGGGGAGCACAATGAGCAGTTCTTC. Translated: CASSRGGEHNEQFF.

This clonotype was seen a handful of times. The rearrangement links TRBV7-6 to TRBJ1-2, with unresolved D. Germline V gene lookup returns CDR1 SGHVS and CDR2 FNYEAQ. The V gene lost 2 bases and the J gene lost 4 bases, with 14 bases spanning the gap. The CDR3 runs to 15 residues. Here the CDR3 reads CASSLSSGQRYGYTF. Here the CDR3 DNA reads TGTGCCAGCAGCTTAAGTTCGGGCCAGCGCTATGGCTACACCTTC. Supplemented by reference TRBV7-6 and TRBJ1-2, the full variable domain reads GAGVSQSPRYKVTKRGQDVALRCDPISGHVSLYWYRQALGQGPEFLTYFNYEAQQDKSGLPNDRFSAERPEGSISTLTIQRTEQRDSAMYRCASSLSSGQRYGYTFGSGTRLTVV.

There are a few counts of this clonotype. The CDR3 sequence: CASGGFYNEQFF. DNA for the CDR3: TGTGCCAGCGGCGGGTTCTACAATGAGCAGTTCTTC. This chain links TRBV6-2 or TRBV6-3 with TRBJ2-1, with D tentatively TRBD2 (5 bases). The CDR3 runs to 12 residues. CDR1 MNHEY and CDR2 SVGEGT come from the germline V gene. V dropped 8 bases and J dropped 3 bases, with 8 bases sitting between them.